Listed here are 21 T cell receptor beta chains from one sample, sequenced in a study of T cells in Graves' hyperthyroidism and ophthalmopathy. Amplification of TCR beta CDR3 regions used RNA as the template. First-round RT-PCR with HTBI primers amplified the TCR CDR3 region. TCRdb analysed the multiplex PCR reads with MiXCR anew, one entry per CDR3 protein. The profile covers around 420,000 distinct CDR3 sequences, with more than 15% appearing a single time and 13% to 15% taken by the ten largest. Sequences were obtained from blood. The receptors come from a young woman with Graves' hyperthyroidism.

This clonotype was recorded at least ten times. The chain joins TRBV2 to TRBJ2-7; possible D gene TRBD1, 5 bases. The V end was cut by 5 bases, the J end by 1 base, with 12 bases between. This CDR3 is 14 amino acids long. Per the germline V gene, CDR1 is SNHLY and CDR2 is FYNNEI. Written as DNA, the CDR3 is TGTGCCAGCAGTCAGGACAAGAGGTCCTACGAGCAGTACTTC. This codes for CASSQDKRSYEQYF. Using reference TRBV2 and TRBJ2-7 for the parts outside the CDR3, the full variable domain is EPEVTQTPSHQVTQMGQEVILRCVPISNHLYFYWYRQILGQKVEFLVSFYNNEISEKSEIFDDQFSVERPDGSNFTLKIRSTKLEDSAMYFCASSQDKRSYEQYFGPGTRLTVT.

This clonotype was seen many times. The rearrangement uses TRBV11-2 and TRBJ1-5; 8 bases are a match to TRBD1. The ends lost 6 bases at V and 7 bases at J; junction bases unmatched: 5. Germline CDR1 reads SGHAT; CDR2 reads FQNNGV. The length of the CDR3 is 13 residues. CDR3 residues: CASSSDRGQPQHF. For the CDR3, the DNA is TGTGCCAGCAGTTCCGACAGGGGACAGCCCCAGCATTTT.

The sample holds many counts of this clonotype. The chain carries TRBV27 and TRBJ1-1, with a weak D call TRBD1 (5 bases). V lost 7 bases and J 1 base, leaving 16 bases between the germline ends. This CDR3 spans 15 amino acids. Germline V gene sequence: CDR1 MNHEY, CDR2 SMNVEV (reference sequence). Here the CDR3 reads CASTLKGYPNTEAFF. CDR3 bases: TGTGCCAGCACCCTTAAGGGGTATCCGAACACTGAAGCTTTCTTT.

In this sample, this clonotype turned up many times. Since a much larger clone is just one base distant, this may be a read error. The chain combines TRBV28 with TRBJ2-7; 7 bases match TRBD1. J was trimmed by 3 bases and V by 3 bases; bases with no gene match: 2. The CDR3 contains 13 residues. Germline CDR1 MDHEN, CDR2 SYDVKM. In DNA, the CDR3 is TGTGCCAGCAGTTTGACAGGGATCTACGAGCAGTACTTC. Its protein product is CASSLTGIYEQYF.

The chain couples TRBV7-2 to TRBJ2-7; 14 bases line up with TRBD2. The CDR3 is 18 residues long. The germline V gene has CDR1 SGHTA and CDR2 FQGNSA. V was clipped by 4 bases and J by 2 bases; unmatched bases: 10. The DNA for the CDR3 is TGTGCCAGCAGCTACCCGAGACTAGCGGGAGGGCCGGCCTACGAGCAGTACTTC. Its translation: CASSYPRLAGGPAYEQYF.

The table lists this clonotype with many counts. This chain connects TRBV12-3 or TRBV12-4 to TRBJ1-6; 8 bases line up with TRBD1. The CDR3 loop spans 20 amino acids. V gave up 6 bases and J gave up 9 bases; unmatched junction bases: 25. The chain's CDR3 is CASRLAASRGRGSVRSPLHF. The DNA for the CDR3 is TGTGCCAGCAGACTCGCGGCAAGCAGGGGGCGCGGATCTGTTCGTTCACCCCTCCACTTT.

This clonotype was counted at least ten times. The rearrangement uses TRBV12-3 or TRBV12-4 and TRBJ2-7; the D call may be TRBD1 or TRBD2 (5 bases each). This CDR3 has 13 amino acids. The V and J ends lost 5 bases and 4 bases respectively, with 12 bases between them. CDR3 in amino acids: CASSPGREYEQYF. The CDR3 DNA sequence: TGTGCCAGCAGTCCGGGCAGGGAGTACGAGCAGTACTTC.

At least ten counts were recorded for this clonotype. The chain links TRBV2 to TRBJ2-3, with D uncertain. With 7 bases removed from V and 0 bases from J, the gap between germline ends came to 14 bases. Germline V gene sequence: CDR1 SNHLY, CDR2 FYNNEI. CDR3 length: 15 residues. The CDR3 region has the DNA TGTGCCAGCATTTCCTCGTACGCTAGCACAGATACGCAGTATTTT. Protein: CASISSYASTDTQYF.

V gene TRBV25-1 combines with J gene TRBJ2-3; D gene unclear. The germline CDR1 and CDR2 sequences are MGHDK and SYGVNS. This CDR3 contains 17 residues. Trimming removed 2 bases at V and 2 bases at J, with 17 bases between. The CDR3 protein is CASSEPFLGVFTDTQYF. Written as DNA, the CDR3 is TGTGCCAGCAGTGAACCCTTTCTAGGTGTCTTCACAGATACGCAGTATTTT.

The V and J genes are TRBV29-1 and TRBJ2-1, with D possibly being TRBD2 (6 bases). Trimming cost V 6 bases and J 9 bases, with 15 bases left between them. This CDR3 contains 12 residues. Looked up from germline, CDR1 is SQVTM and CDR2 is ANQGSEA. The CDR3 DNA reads TGCAGCGTGGGGGGTCTCGGGACTGAGCAGTTCTTC. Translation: CSVGGLGTEQFF.

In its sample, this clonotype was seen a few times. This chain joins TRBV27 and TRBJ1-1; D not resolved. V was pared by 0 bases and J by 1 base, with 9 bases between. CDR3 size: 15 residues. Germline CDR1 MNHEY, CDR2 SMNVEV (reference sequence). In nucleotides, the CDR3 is TGTGCCAGCAGTTTATCCATCGTAACGAACACTGAAGCTTTCTTT. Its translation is CASSLSIVTNTEAFF.

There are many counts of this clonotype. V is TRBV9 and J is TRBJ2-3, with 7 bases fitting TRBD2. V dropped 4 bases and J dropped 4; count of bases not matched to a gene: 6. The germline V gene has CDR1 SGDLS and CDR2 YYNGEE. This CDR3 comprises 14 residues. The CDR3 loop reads CASSPGLLADTQYF. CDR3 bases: TGTGCCAGCAGCCCGGGACTACTCGCAGATACGCAGTATTTT.

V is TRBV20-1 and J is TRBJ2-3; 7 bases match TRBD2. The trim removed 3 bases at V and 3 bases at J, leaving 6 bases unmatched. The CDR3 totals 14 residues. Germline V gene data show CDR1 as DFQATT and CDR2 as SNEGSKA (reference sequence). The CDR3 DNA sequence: TGCAGTGCTAGGGCGGGGGAGTTTACAGATACGCAGTATTTT. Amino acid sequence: CSARAGEFTDTQYF.

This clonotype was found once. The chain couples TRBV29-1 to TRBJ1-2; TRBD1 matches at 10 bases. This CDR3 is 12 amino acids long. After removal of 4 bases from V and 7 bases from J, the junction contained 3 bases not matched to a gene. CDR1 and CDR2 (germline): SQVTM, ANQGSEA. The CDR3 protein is CSVGQGASGYTF. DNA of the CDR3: TGCAGCGTTGGACAGGGGGCGAGTGGCTACACCTTC.

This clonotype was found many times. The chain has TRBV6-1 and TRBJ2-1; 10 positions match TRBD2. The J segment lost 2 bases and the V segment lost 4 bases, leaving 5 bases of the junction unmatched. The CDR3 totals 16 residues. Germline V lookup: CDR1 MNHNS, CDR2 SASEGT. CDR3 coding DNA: TGTGCCAGCAGTGGTTACCTAGCGGGGGCCTACAATGAGCAGTTCTTC. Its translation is CASSGYLAGAYNEQFF.

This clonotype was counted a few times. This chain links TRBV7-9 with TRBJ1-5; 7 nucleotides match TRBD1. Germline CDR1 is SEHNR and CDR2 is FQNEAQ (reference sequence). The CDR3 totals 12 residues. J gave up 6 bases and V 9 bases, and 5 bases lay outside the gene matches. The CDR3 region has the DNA TGTGCCAGTGGACAGGCGGCTCAGCCCCAGCATTTT. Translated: CASGQAAQPQHF.

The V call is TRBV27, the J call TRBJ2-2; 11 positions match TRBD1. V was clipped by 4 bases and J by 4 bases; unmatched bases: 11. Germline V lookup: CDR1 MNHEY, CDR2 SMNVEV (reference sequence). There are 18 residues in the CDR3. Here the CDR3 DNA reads TGTGCCAGCAGTTGGAAGCCGGGACAGGGGGTTCTCACCGGGGAGCTGTTTTTT. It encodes CASSWKPGQGVLTGELFF.

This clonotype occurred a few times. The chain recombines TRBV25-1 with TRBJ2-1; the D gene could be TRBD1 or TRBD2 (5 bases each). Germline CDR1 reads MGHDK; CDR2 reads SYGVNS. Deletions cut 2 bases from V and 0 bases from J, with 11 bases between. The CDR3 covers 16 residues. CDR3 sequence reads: CASSEMAGSSYNEQFF. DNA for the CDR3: TGTGCCAGCAGTGAAATGGCAGGGAGCTCCTACAATGAGCAGTTCTTC.

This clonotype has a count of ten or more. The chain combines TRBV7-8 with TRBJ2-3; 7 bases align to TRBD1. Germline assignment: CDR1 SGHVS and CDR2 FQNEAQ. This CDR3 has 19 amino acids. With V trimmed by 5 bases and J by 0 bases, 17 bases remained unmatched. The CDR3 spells CASSRRWGQSKSSTDTQYF. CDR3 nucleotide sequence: TGTGCCAGCAGCCGGAGGTGGGGACAGAGTAAATCTAGCACAGATACGCAGTATTTT.

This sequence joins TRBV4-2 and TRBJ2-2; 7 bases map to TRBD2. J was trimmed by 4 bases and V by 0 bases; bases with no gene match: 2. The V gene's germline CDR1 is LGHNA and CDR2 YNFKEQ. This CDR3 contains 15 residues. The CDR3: CASSQESGGTGELFF. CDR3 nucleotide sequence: TGTGCCAGCAGCCAAGAATCGGGAGGCACCGGGGAGCTGTTTTTT.

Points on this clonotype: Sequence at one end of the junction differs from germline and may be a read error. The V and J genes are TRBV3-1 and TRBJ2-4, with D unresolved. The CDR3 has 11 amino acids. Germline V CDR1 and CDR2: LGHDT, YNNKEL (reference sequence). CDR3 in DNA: TGTGCCACCAGCCAAGGAAACATTCAGTACTTC. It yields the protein CATSQGNIQYF.